This T cell receptor (beta chain) was recovered during a study of T-cell reconstitution after alpha-beta-depleted transplantation in children. Germline-derived CDR1 and CDR2 are SGHRS and YFSETQ. CDR3 size: 15 residues. This clonotype has ten or more counts. The junction differs from germline at one of its ends, possibly a read error. The TCRbeta library was prepared with unique molecular identifiers. TCRdb passed the PCR reads through MiXCR, listing each CDR3 protein once. Of approximately 97,000 distinct CDR3 sequences in the sample, about 6% were seen once. The material sequenced was PBMCs, mostly from graft donor cells, taken 60 days after TCRalphabeta/CD19-depleted stem cell transplant. The clonotype was recovered from a female patient under 10 years old who had a stem cell transplant for Fanconi anemia, so the T cells may come from the graft donor. The gene calls are TRBV5-1 and TRBJ2-7, with TRBD2 identical over 14 bases. CDR3 coding DNA: TGCGCCAGCAGCTCGACTAGCGGGAGGGCCAACGAGCAGTATTTC. This gives the protein CASSSTSGRANEQYF.